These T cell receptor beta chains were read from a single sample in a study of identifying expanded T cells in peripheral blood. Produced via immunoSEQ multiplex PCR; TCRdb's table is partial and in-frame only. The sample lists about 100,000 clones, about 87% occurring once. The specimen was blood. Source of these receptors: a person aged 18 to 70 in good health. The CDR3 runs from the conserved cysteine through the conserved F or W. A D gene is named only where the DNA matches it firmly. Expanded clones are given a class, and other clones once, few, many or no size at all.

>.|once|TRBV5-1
CASSLTQMNTGELFF
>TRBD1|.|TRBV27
CASGTGGNTIYF
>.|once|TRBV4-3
CASSQGVGGAGPGHGYTF
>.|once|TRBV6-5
CASSYRQVTEAFF
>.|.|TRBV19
CASSMHREDGYTF
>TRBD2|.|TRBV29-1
CSVIAGATPDTQYF
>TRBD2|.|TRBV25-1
CASSRGLAGRTGVYEQYF
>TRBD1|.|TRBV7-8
CASSLQGVGETQYF
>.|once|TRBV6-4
CASSERDGYEQYF
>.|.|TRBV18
CASSPERNQPQHF
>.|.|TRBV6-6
CASSPVALGTEAFF
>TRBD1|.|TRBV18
CASSLGTGFYEQYF
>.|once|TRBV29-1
CSVVLGQGYEQYF
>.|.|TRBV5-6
CASSLGRNTDTQYF